This T cell receptor (beta chain) was sequenced in a study of T cells in Graves' hyperthyroidism and ophthalmopathy. The CDR3 is 13 residues long. With 8 bases removed from V and 5 bases from J, the gap between germline ends came to 14 bases. Germline CDR1 and CDR2: MNHEY and SVGEGT. Concerning this clonotype: What it binds is not known.

Study outcomes and limitations: The blood repertoire included most of the expanded thyroid clonotypes above 0.001.

It was RNA transcripts that yielded the amplified TCR beta CDR3 regions. During a first-round RT-PCR of the TCR CDR3, the HTBI primer set was used. In TCRdb, the multiplex PCR reads were re-called with MiXCR into one record per CDR3 protein. The repertoire holds a few hundred thousand distinct CDR3 sequences, about 20% seen once, with approximately 26% in the top ten. Sequenced: blood. The clonotype was recovered from a man between 18 and 35 years old with Graves' hyperthyroidism. The chain combines TRBV6-2 or TRBV6-3 with TRBJ2-3; D is unresolved. The CDR3 loop reads CASGRNMGDTQYF. The CDR3 nucleotides are TGTGCCAGCGGACGTAACATGGGAGATACGCAGTATTTT.